These 15 T cell receptor beta chains were all obtained from the same sample, sequenced in a study of CD8+ T cells in alopecia areata. cDNA serving as the sequencing template came from extracted, reverse transcribed RNA. Using immunoSEQ multiplex PCR, the repertoire was profiled, and TCRdb retains in-frame clones only, with some absent. The sample lists 60,000 to 90,000 clones; around 66% were seen once. The treatment is: oral pan-JAK inhibitor, 5-10 mg twice daily. Source: CD8+ T cells sorted from blood, taken at week 24, from a patient treated with tofacitinib. The receptors were sampled from a human donor with alopecia areata.

This clone was counted only a few times. This chain joins TRBV7-9 and TRBJ1-5; no clear D. CDR1 and CDR2 (germline): SEHNR, FQNEAQ (reference sequence). The V and J ends lost 7 bases and 4 bases respectively, with 8 bases between them. There are 12 residues in the CDR3. Here the CDR3 DNA reads TGTGCCAGCACCTGGAATAATCAGCCCCAGCATTTT. Translation gives CASTWNNQPQHF.

The chain couples TRBV5-1 to TRBJ1-4, with 7 bases that match TRBD1. The CDR3 is 14 amino acids. Germline values: CDR1 SGHRS, CDR2 YFSETQ. V shed 0 bases, J shed 7 bases, and the junction held 3 bases outside the gene matches. Here the CDR3 DNA reads TGCGCCAGCAGCTTGGACAGGGGTCGTGAAAAACTGTTTTTT. Encoded protein: CASSLDRGREKLFF.

V gene TRBV11-2 combines with J gene TRBJ1-4; D remains ambiguous. The germline CDR1 and CDR2 sequences are SGHAT and FQNNGV. This CDR3 contains 16 residues. V was clipped by 1 base and J by 3 bases, with 12 bases between them. DNA for the CDR3: TGTGCCAGCAGCTTAGGCACTAGGAGTTCTAATGAAAAACTGTTTTTT. It yields the protein CASSLGTRSSNEKLFF. The complete variable domain, with remaining parts taken from reference TRBV11-2 and TRBJ1-4, reads EAGVAQSPRYKIIEKRQSVAFWCNPISGHATLYWYQQILGQGPKLLIQFQNNGVVDDSQLPKDRFSAERLKGVDSTLKIQPAKLEDSAVYLCASSLGTRSSNEKLFFGSGTQLSVL.

This chain connects TRBV29-1 to TRBJ1-2; no clear D gene. The V gene's germline CDR1 is SQVTM and CDR2 ANQGSEA. CDR3 length: 13 residues. V was trimmed by 1 base and J by 4 bases, leaving 10 bases between them. CDR3 residues: CSVEGGVSYGYTF. DNA of the CDR3: TGCAGCGTTGAAGGTGGAGTCAGCTATGGCTACACCTTC.

The CDR3 loop reads CASSPQGFGANVLTF. The DNA for the CDR3 is TGTGCCAGCAGTCCCCAGGGATTTGGGGCCAACGTCCTGACTTTC. This chain connects TRBV6-6 to TRBJ2-6; D possibly corresponds to TRBD1 (5 bases). The germline CDR1 and CDR2 sequences are MNHNY and SVGAGI (reference sequence). The CDR3 contains 15 residues. The V gene lost 5 bases and the J gene lost 3 bases, with 11 bases spanning the gap.

This clone is a singleton in its sample. The gene calls are TRBV27 and TRBJ2-7; perhaps TRBD1 as D (6 bases). The CDR3 sequence is 13 residues long. Germline V gene data show CDR1 as MNHEY and CDR2 as SMNVEV (reference sequence). The V gene lost 2 bases and the J gene lost 3 bases, with 8 bases spanning the gap. The DNA of the CDR3 is TGTGCCAGCAGTTTAACAGGGATCTACGAGCAGTACTTC. Translating gives CASSLTGIYEQYF.

This clone was counted between two and nine times. J is TRBJ2-7 and V is TRBV7-8, with a weak D call TRBD1 (8 bases). Germline CDR1 reads SGHVS; CDR2 reads FQNEAQ. CDR3 length: 15 residues. Trimming removed 5 bases from V and 4 bases from J, with 18 bases in between. This CDR3 is CASSPWTGRGYEQYF. The CDR3, as DNA: TGTGCCAGCAGCCCCTGGACAGGGAGGGGGTACGAGCAGTACTTC.

This rearrangement joins TRBV7-3 to TRBJ2-3; perhaps TRBD2 as D (5 bases). V lost 5 bases to trimming and J lost 1 base, with 13 bases between them. This CDR3 region has 15 residues. Germline CDR1 reads SGHTA; CDR2 reads FQGTGA. In DNA form, the CDR3 reads TGTGCCAGCAGCGCGAGCGGTGGGGGCACAGATACGCAGTATTTT. Its protein product is CASSASGGGTDTQYF.

V gene TRBV11-2 combines with J gene TRBJ2-5, with D unresolved. The CDR3 length is 19 residues. The germline V gene encodes CDR1 SGHAT and CDR2 FQNNGV. Trimming removed 2 bases at V and 2 bases at J, with 24 bases between. The CDR3 sequence is CASSLMFGTPEHLQETQYF. CDR3 coding DNA: TGTGCCAGCAGCTTAATGTTCGGTACACCGGAACATTTACAAGAGACCCAGTACTTC.

V gene TRBV2 combines with J gene TRBJ2-7; 10 bases align to TRBD1. Germline CDR1 SNHLY, CDR2 FYNNEI. The CDR3 has 15 residues. Trimming removed 5 bases from V and 2 bases from J; junction bases left unmatched: 6. CDR3 DNA sequence: TGTGCCAGCAGTTTAAGGGGGACAGGGGCCTACGAGCAGTACTTC. It is translated as CASSLRGTGAYEQYF.

V and J are TRBV9 and TRBJ2-3; D remains ambiguous. The CDR3 runs 13 residues. The germline V gene encodes CDR1 SGDLS and CDR2 YYNGEE. The germline V and J ends were trimmed by 0 bases and 3 bases, with 5 bases remaining between them. The CDR3 loop is CASSVGQTDTQYF. The CDR3 region has the DNA TGTGCCAGCAGCGTAGGGCAGACAGATACGCAGTATTTT.

The CDR3 nucleotides read TGTGCCAGCAGCCCTATGGGTCCATACGAGCAGTACTTC. Amino acids: CASSPMGPYEQYF. This chain links TRBV7-9 with TRBJ2-7, with D unclear. Trimming stripped 5 bases from V and 4 bases from J, with 12 bases between. In germline, CDR1 is SEHNR, CDR2 FQNEAQ (reference sequence). The CDR3 is 13 residues long.

The chain couples TRBV2 to TRBJ2-4; no definite D call. Between the trimmed V and J ends, which lost 7 bases and 6 bases, there was a span of 16 bases. CDR1 is SNHLY, CDR2 FYNNEI, per germline. This CDR3 region has 14 residues. CDR3 nucleotides: TGTGCCAGCATTGGTGACACGCCGGGAAACATTCAGTACTTC. As protein: CASIGDTPGNIQYF. Complete variable domain (other parts from reference TRBV2 and TRBJ2-4): EPEVTQTPSHQVTQMGQEVILRCVPISNHLYFYWYRQILGQKVEFLVSFYNNEISEKSEIFDDQFSVERPDGSNFTLKIRSTKLEDSAMYFCASIGDTPGNIQYFGAGTRLSVL.

The V gene is TRBV7-8, the J gene TRBJ2-7, with 10 bases matching TRBD2. The CDR3 has 15 residues. J was trimmed by 2 bases and V by 5 bases; bases with no gene match: 6. Germline CDR1 reads SGHVS; CDR2 reads FQNEAQ. The CDR3 bases are TGTGCCAGCAGCCCGGGGACTAGCGCCCCCTACGAGCAGTACTTC. Protein sequence: CASSPGTSAPYEQYF.

The chain couples TRBV13 to TRBJ1-2; D is uncertain. The CDR3 covers 12 residues. The V gene's germline CDR1 is PRHDT and CDR2 FYEKMQ (reference sequence). Between the trimmed V and J ends, which lost 4 bases and 6 bases, there was a span of 9 bases. The CDR3 reads CASSSNQDGYTF. CDR3 bases: TGTGCCAGCAGCTCTAACCAAGATGGCTACACCTTC.